The 14 T cell receptor beta chains given below trace back to one sample, sequenced in a study of blood T cell repertoires in COVID-19. The data were produced by immunoSEQ multiplex PCR, yet TCRdb's version contains in-frame clones alone and is incomplete. The profile shows about 120,000 clones, less than 85% of them singletons. The material sequenced was peripheral blood. The receptor set was obtained from a man under 40 with acute or convalescent COVID-19.

The chain is built from TRBV5-4 and TRBJ2-5, with D possibly matching TRBD2 (6 bases). Germline V gene data show CDR1 as SGHNT and CDR2 as YYREEE (reference sequence). This CDR3 has 14 residues. Trimming cost V 2 bases and J 4 bases, with 12 bases left between them. The CDR3 DNA follows: TGTGCCAGCAGCTTTACTAGCCGTTTAGAGACCCAGTACTTC. This translates into CASSFTSRLETQYF. Filled out from reference TRBV5-4 and TRBJ2-5, the complete variable domain reads ETGVTQSPTHLIKTRGQQVTLRCSSQSGHNTVSWYQQALGQGPQFIFQYYREEENGRGNFPPRFSGLQFPNYSSELNVNALELDDSALYLCASSFTSRLETQYFGPGTRLLVL.

The J gene is TRBJ2-7, the V gene TRBV18; TRBD1 aligns across 7 bases. CDR1 KGHSH and CDR2 LQKENI come from the germline V gene. V was clipped by 4 bases and J by 3 bases; unmatched bases: 6. CDR3 length: 14 residues. The CDR3 bases are TGTGCCAGCTCACAGACCCGGGACAGCTACGAGCAGTACTTC. Amino acids: CASSQTRDSYEQYF.

For the CDR3, the DNA is TGTGCCAGTATCGACGGACAGGGAATTGGCACTGAAGCTTTCTTT. This sequence encodes CASIDGQGIGTEAFF. V usage is TRBV19 and J usage is TRBJ1-1; 8 bases map to TRBD1. After removal of 7 bases from V and 4 bases from J, the junction contained 11 bases not matched to a gene. Germline-derived CDR1 and CDR2 are LNHDA and SQIVND (reference sequence). The CDR3 spans 15 residues. The full variable domain, completed using reference TRBV19 and TRBJ1-1, is DGGITQSPKYLFRKEGQNVTLSCEQNLNHDAMYWYRQDPGQGLRLIYYSQIVNDFQKGDIAEGYSVSREKKESFPLTVTSAQKNPTAFYLCASIDGQGIGTEAFFGQGTRLTVV.

This chain connects TRBV9 to TRBJ2-7; D is undetermined. Germline V gives CDR1 SGDLS, CDR2 YYNGEE. V was clipped by 2 bases and J by 2 bases, with 11 bases between them. This CDR3 comprises 14 residues. The CDR3 DNA follows: TGTGCCAGCAGCGTCAGTCCGGGTACCTACGAGCAGTACTTC. Translated, it gives CASSVSPGTYEQYF.

As regards this clone: A junction end diverges from the germline sequence, so it may reflect a read error. The genes are TRBV13 and TRBJ2-7; the match to TRBD1 covers 8 bases. The germline gives CDR1 PRHDT, CDR2 FYEKMQ (reference sequence). The CDR3 has 14 residues. The CDR3: CASSLGQGDYEQYF. CDR3 DNA sequence: TGTGCCAGCAGCCTAGGACAGGGAGACTACGAGCAGTACTTC.

CDR3: CAIRGATREDTQYF. CDR3 bases: TGTGCCATCAGAGGGGCCACCAGGGAAGATACGCAGTATTTT. The chain couples TRBV10-3 to TRBJ2-3, with D possibly TRBD1 on 5 matching bases. The germline V and J ends were trimmed by 6 bases and 5 bases, with 15 bases remaining between them. Per the germline V gene, CDR1 is ENHRY and CDR2 is SYGVKD. The CDR3 has 14 residues.

This sequence joins TRBV6-2 or TRBV6-3 and TRBJ2-7; tentative D call: TRBD2 (5 bases). Trimming stripped 5 bases from V and 1 base from J, with 12 bases between. CDR1 MNHEY and CDR2 SVGEGT come from the germline V gene. The CDR3 loop spans 14 amino acids. CDR3 DNA sequence: TGTGCCAGCAGTACCCGGGATGGGTCCTACGAGCAGTACTTC. This sequence encodes CASSTRDGSYEQYF.

The genes are TRBV28 and TRBJ2-3; possibly TRBD2 for D (6 bases). This CDR3 contains 16 residues. Germline CDR1 MDHEN, CDR2 SYDVKM. V lost 8 bases to trimming and J lost 0 bases, with 18 bases between them. CDR3 coding DNA: TGTGCCAGCGGCTACCCCTCGGGAGTTAGCACAGATACGCAGTATTTT. Translated, it gives CASGYPSGVSTDTQYF.

This clone was counted a single time. One junction end does not reproduce the germline sequence, and a read error may be involved. The chain's CDR3 is CASSLDGDNEQFF. CDR3 DNA: TGTGCTAGCAGCTTAGACGGGGACAATGAGCAGTTCTTC. V usage is TRBV7-7 and J usage is TRBJ2-1, with a weak D call TRBD2 (5 bases). The germline CDR1 and CDR2 sequences are SSHAT and FNYEAQ (reference sequence). The CDR3 extends over 13 amino acids.

This rearrangement joins TRBV5-4 to TRBJ1-1; D uncertain. Germline V gene data show CDR1 as SGHNT and CDR2 as YYREEE (reference sequence). Between the trimmed V and J ends, which lost 0 bases and 1 base, there was a span of 7 bases. The CDR3 length is 14 residues. DNA for the CDR3: TGTGCCAGCAGCTTGGGACAAAAGAACACTGAAGCTTTCTTT. It specifies CASSLGQKNTEAFF. Full variable domain (outside the CDR3, taken from reference TRBV5-4 and TRBJ1-1): ETGVTQSPTHLIKTRGQQVTLRCSSQSGHNTVSWYQQALGQGPQFIFQYYREEENGRGNFPPRFSGLQFPNYSSELNVNALELDDSALYLCASSLGQKNTEAFFGQGTRLTVV.

The CDR3: CASSLGQGRPGNTIYF. The DNA for the CDR3 is TGCGCCAGCAGCTTGGGGCAGGGGAGACCTGGAAACACCATATATTTT. This chain links TRBV5-1 with TRBJ1-3; D is possibly TRBD1 (6 bases). The germline V gene has CDR1 SGHRS and CDR2 YFSETQ. The V gene lost 0 bases and the J gene lost 2 bases, with 12 bases spanning the gap. This CDR3 is 16 amino acids long.

The rearrangement links TRBV4-3 to TRBJ1-2; 9 positions agree with TRBD1. After removal of 0 bases from V and 4 bases from J, the junction contained 9 bases not matched to a gene. The CDR3 has 17 residues. Germline V lookup: CDR1 LGHNA, CDR2 YSLEER. CDR3 nucleotide sequence: TGCGCCAGCAGCCAAGATGGGGGGACAGGGAGCATCTATGGCTACACCTTC. Amino acids: CASSQDGGTGSIYGYTF.

This CDR3 is CASSSLPTSGSGTDTQYF. The CDR3 bases are TGTGCCAGCAGCTCCCTGCCGACTAGCGGGAGTGGCACAGATACGCAGTATTTT. This chain connects TRBV7-9 to TRBJ2-3, with 12 bases identical to TRBD2. The germline CDR1 and CDR2 sequences are SEHNR and FQNEAQ (reference sequence). This CDR3 is 18 amino acids long. Trimming took 4 bases from V and 1 from J; bases not matched to a gene: 9.

The chain combines TRBV27 with TRBJ1-4, with TRBD1 as a possible D gene (5 bases). The CDR3 loop spans 17 amino acids. The V end lost 0 bases, the J end lost 7 bases, and 18 bases lay between the germline ends. Germline lookup yields CDR1 MNHEY and CDR2 SMNVEV (reference sequence). The CDR3 DNA is TGTGCCAGCAGTTTATCCCGCCTACATGGGGCTAGTGAAAAACTGTTTTTT. Its translation is CASSLSRLHGASEKLFF. The full variable domain, its missing parts supplied by reference TRBV27 and TRBJ1-4, is EAQVTQNPRYLITVTGKKLTVTCSQNMNHEYMSWYRQDPGLGLRQIYYSMNVEVTDKGDVPEGYKVSRKEKRNFPLILESPSPNQTSLYFCASSLSRLHGASEKLFFGSGTQLSVL.